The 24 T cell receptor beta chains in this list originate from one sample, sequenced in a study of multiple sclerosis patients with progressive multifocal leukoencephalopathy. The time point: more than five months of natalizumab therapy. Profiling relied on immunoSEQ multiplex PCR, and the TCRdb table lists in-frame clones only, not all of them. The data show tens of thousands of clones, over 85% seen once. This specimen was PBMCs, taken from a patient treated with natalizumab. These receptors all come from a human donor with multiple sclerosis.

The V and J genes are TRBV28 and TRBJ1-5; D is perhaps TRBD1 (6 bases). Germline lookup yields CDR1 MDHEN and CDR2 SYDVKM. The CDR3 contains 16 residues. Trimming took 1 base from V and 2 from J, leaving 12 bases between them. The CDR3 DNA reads TGTGCCAGCAGTTTATTTGGGGCAGGGGGCAATCAGCCCCAGCATTTT. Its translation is CASSLFGAGGNQPQHF.

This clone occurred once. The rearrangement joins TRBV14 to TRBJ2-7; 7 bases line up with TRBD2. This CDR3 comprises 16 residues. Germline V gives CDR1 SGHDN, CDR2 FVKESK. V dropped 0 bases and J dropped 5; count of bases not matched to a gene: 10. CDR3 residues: CASSQDYGGGRDEQYF. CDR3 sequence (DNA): TGTGCCAGCAGCCAAGATTATGGAGGAGGGAGGGACGAGCAGTACTTC.

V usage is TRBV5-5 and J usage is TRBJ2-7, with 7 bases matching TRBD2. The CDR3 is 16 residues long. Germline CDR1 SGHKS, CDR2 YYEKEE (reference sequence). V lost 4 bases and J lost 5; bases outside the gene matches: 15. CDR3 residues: CASSRIHGGEWNEQYF. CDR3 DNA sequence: TGTGCCAGCAGCCGGATCCATGGGGGGGAGTGGAACGAGCAGTACTTC.

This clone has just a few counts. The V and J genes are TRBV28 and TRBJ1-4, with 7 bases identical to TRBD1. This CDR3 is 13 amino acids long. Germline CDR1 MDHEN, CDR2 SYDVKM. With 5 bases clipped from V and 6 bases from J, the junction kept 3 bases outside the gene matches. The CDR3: CASSGTAYEKLFF. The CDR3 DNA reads TGTGCCAGCAGTGGGACAGCTTATGAAAAACTGTTTTTT.

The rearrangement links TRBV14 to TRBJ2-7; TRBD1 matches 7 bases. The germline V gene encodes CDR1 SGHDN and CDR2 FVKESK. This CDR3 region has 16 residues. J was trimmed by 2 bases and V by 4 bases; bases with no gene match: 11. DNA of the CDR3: TGTGCCAGCAGCCGGAGGACAGGAGTTGATACCTACGAGCAGTACTTC. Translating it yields CASSRRTGVDTYEQYF. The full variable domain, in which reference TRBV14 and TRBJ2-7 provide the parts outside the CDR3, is EAGVTQFPSHSVIEKGQTVTLRCDPISGHDNLYWYRRVMGKEIKFLLHFVKESKQDESGMPNNRFLAERTGGTYSTLKVQPAELEDSGVYFCASSRRTGVDTYEQYFGPGTRLTVT.

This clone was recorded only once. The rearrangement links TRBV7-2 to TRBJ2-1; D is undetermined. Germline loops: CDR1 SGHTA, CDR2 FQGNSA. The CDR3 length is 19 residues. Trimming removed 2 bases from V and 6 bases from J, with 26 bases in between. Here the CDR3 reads CASSLPLLRPGGIFNEQFF. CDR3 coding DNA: TGTGCCAGCAGCTTACCCCTCCTGCGGCCCGGCGGTATTTTCAATGAGCAGTTCTTC.

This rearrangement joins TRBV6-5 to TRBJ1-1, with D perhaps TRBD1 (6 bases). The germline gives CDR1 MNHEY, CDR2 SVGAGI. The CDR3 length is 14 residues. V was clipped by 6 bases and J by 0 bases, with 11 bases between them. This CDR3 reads CASRQGRLNTEAFF. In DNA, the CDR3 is TGTGCCAGCAGACAGGGACGGCTGAACACTGAAGCTTTCTTT.

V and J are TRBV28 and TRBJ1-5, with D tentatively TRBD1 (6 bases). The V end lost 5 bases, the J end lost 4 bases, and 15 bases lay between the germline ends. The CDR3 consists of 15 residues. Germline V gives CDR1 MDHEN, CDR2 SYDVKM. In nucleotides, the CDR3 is TGTGCCAGCAGTCCTCTCGGACAGAGTAATCAGCCCCAGCATTTT. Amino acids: CASSPLGQSNQPQHF.

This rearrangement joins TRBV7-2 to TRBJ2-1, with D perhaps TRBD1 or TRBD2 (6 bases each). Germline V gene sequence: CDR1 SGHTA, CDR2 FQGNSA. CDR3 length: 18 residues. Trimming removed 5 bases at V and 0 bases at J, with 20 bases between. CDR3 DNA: TGTGCCAGCAGCGGGGGGCTAGCGTCCCTCGTCTCCTACAATGAGCAGTTCTTC. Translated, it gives CASSGGLASLVSYNEQFF.

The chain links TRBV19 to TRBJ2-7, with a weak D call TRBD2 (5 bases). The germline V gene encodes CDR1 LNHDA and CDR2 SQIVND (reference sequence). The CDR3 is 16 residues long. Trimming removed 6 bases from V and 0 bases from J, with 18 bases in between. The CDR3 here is CASSPGIYGSSYEQYF. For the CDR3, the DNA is TGTGCCAGTAGCCCCGGGATTTACGGAAGCTCCTACGAGCAGTACTTC. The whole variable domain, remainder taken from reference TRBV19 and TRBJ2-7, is DGGITQSPKYLFRKEGQNVTLSCEQNLNHDAMYWYRQDPGQGLRLIYYSQIVNDFQKGDIAEGYSVSREKKESFPLTVTSAQKNPTAFYLCASSPGIYGSSYEQYFGPGTRLTVT.

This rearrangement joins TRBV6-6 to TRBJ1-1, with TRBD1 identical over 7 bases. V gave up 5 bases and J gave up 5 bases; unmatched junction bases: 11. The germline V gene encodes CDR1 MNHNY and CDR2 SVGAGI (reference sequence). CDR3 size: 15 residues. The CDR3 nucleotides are TGTGCCAGCAGTGCAGACAGGGTTGGTACGACTGAAGCTTTCTTT. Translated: CASSADRVGTTEAFF.

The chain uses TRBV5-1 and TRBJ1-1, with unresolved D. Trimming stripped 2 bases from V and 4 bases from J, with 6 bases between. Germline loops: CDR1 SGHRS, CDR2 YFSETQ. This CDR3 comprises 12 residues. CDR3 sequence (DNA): TGCGCCAGCAGCTTCCTCTCCACTGAAGCTTTCTTT. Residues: CASSFLSTEAFF.

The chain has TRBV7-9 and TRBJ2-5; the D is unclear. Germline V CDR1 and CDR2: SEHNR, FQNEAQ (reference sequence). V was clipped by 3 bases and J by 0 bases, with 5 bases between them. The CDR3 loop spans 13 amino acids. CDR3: CASSLSNQETQYF. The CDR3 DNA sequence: TGTGCCAGCAGCTTGAGCAACCAAGAGACCCAGTACTTC.

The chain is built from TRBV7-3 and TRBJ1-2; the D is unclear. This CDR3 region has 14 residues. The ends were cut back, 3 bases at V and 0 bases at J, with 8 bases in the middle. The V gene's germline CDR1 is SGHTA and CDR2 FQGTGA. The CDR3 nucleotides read TGTGCCAGCAGCTTCGGCATATCTAACTATGGCTACACCTTC. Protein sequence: CASSFGISNYGYTF.

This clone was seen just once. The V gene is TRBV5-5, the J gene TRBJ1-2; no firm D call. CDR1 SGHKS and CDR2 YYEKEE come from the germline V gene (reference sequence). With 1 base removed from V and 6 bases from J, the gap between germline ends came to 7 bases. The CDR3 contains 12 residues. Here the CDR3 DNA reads TGTGCCAGCAGCTTGTTTTGGGATGGCTACACCTTC. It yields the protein CASSLFWDGYTF. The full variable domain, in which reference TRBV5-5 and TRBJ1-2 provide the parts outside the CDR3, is DAGVTQSPTHLIKTRGQQVTLRCSPISGHKSVSWYQQVLGQGPQFIFQYYEKEERGRGNFPDRFSARQFPNYSSELNVNALLLGDSALYLCASSLFWDGYTFGSGTRLTVV.

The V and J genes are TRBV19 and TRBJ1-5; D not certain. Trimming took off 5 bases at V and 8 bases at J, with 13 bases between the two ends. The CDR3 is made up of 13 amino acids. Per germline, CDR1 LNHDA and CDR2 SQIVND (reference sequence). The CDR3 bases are TGTGCCAGTAGTTTTGGAGCTCCAAAGCCCCAGCATTTT. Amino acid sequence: CASSFGAPKPQHF.

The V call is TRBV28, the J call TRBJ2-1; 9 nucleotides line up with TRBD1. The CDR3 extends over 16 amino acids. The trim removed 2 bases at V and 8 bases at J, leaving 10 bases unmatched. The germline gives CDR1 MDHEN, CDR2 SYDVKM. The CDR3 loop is CASSLLHRGLRDEQFF. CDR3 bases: TGTGCCAGCAGTTTACTTCACAGGGGGCTGCGGGATGAGCAGTTCTTC.

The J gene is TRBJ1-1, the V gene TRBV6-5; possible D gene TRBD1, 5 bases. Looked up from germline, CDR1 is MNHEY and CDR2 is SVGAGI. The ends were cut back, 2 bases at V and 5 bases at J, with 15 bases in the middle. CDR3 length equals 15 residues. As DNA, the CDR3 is TGTGCCAGCAGTTACCGCCCCGACAGTACGACTGAAGCTTTCTTT. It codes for CASSYRPDSTTEAFF.

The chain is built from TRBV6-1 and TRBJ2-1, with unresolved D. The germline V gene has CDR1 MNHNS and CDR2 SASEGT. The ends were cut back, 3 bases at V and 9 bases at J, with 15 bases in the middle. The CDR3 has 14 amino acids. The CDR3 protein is CASSDRQILSEQFF. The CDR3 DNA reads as TGTGCCAGCAGTGATCGGCAGATTTTAAGTGAGCAGTTCTTC.

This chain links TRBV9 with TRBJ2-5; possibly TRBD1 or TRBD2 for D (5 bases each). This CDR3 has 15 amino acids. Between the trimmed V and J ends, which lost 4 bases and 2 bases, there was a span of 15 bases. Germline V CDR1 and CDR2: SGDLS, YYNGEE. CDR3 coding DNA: TGTGCCAGCAGCTCCCGGGACGGCAGACAAGAGACCCAGTACTTC. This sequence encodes CASSSRDGRQETQYF.

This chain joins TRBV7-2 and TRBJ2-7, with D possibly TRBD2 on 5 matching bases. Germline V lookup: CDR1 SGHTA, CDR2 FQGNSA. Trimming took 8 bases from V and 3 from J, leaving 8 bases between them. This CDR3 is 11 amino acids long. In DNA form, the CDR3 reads TGTGCCAGCGCCGGGGACTACGAGCAGTACTTC. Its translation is CASAGDYEQYF.

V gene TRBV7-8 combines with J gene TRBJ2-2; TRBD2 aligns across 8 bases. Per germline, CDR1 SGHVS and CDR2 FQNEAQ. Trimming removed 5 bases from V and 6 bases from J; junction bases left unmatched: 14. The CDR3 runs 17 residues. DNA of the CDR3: TGTGCCAGCAGCCAACCGGGACTAGGGTATTTCGCCGGGGAGCTGTTTTTT. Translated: CASSQPGLGYFAGELFF.

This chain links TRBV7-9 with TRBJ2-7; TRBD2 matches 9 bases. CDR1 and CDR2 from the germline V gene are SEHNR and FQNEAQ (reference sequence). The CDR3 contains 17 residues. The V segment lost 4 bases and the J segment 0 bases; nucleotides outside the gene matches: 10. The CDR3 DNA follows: TGTGCCAGCAGCTCTCCTTCAGGTAGCGGGAGCTCCTACGAGCAGTACTTC. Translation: CASSSPSGSGSSYEQYF.

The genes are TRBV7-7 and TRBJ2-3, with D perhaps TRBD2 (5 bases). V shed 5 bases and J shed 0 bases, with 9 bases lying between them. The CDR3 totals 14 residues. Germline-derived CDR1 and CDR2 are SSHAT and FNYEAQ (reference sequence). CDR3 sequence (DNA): TGTGCCAGCAGCCTCGGACTTAGCACAGATACGCAGTATTTT. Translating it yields CASSLGLSTDTQYF.